This T cell receptor (beta chain) emerged from a study of long-term antiretroviral therapy in people with HIV. The germline V gene encodes CDR1 MDHEN and CDR2 SYDVKM. The CDR3 length is 16 residues. The J segment lost 0 bases and the V segment lost 6 bases, leaving 5 bases of the junction unmatched. At survey level, the immunoSEQ assay was run in its v3.0 version. Measured with immunoSEQ multiplex PCR; TCRdb has only the in-frame clones, and not every one. The data contain approximately 24,000 clones, approximately 84% of them singletons. The sequences come from unsorted PBMCs, collected roughly 5.7 years after starting antiretroviral therapy. This chain joins TRBV28 and TRBJ2-6, with TRBD1 matching over 7 bases. This clonotype was obtained from a man aged 25 to 40 with HIV. Here the CDR3 DNA reads TGTGCCAGCAGCTTAGCAGGGGGCTCTGGGGCCAACGTCCTGACTTTC. Its protein product is CASSLAGGSGANVLTF.